This T cell receptor (beta chain) was retrieved from a study of blood T cells in healthy people across ages. About the study: In model experiments, template switching was able to capture about one barcoded beta molecule for every two T cells that were present.

Peripheral blood was drawn, ten milliliters per donor. Every sample had a minimum of 6 million PBMCs isolated. Through a sample-barcoded 5' primer and a J-beta primer mix, a second PCR was run for about 6 to 11 cycles. Every cDNA molecule carried a tag from a template-switch adaptor bearing 12 random nucleotides. TCRdb itself ran the 5' RACE reads through MiXCR, one entry per CDR3 protein. Of under 750,000 distinct CDR3 sequences listed, around 50% were seen once; the top ten hold around 24%. This clonotype was observed a handful of times. The CDR3 has 14 residues. Trimming took 6 bases from V and 4 from J, leaving 15 bases between them.

The rearrangement links TRBV12-3 or TRBV12-4 to TRBJ1-2, with a weak D call TRBD1 (5 bases). This receptor was identified in a man older than 75 in good health. The sequenced sample was blood. The CDR3 DNA reads as TGTGCCAGCAGCCGGTTGTCGGGGCTCTATGGCTACACCTTC. This sequence encodes CASSRLSGLYGYTF.